The clone carrying this T cell receptor (beta chain) was observed once. The data originate from a study of T cell changes during pregnancy in multiple sclerosis. Some clones are missing from TCRdb's copy, which holds only in-frame ones; the method was immunoSEQ multiplex PCR. Among 70,000 to 80,000 clones listed, roughly nine tenths were seen once. CDR3 length: 17 residues. From germline, CDR1 is SGDLS and CDR2 YYNGEE. Trimming took 3 bases from V and 6 from J; bases not matched to a gene: 14. The receptor was isolated from a female donor with multiple sclerosis, enrolled in a pregnancy study. V is TRBV9 and J is TRBJ1-1, with TRBD1 identical over 10 bases. The sequencing used peripheral blood, collected before pregnancy. In DNA form, the CDR3 reads TGTGCCAGCAGCGGGGGTGGACAGGGGGTTTTGGGGGCTGAAGCTTTCTTT. It is translated as CASSGGGQGVLGAEAFF.